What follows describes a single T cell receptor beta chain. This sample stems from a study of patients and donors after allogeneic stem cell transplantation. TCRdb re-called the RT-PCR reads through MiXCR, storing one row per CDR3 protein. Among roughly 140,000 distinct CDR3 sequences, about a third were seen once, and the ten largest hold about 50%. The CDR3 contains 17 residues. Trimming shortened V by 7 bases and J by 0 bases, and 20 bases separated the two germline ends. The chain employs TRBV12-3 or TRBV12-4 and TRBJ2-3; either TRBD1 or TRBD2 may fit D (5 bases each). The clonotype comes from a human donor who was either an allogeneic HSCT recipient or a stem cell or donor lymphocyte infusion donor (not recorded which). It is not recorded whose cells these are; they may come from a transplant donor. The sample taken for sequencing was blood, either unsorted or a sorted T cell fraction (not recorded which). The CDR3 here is CASNSGPGRKSTDTQYF. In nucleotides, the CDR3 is TGTGCCAGCAACTCAGGACCGGGGCGCAAGAGCACAGATACGCAGTATTTT.